This T cell receptor beta chain derives from a study of blood T cell repertoires in COVID-19. As for the study in general: The United States, Italy and Spain provided the acute and convalescent COVID-19 samples. Sources were T cells, B-cell-depleted T cells, or PBMCs; the material itself was cDNA or gDNA.

Source study methods: Estimation of nucleated cell counts relied on the amplification of reference gene primers. Profiled with immunoSEQ multiplex PCR; TCRdb holds only in-frame clones, not every one. V and J calls and clone size are given by that table; D and trimming were obtained from the DNA. The sample contains almost 70,000 clones, about nine tenths of which appear only once. The CDR3 has 16 residues. V dropped 4 bases and J dropped 1 base, with 16 bases sitting between them. Germline CDR1 reads MDHEN; CDR2 reads SYDVKM. The chain joins TRBV28 to TRBJ1-1; D may be TRBD1 (5 bases). The material sequenced was peripheral blood. The sequence was obtained from a woman aged 70-85 years with acute or convalescent COVID-19. CDR3 bases: TGTGCCAGCAGTTCCGGGGCCAAGCGGGGGAACACTGAAGCTTTCTTT. It encodes CASSSGAKRGNTEAFF.